A single sample is the source of the 24 T cell receptor beta chains below, sequenced in a study of blood T cell repertoires in COVID-19. Assay used: immunoSEQ multiplex PCR; TCRdb lists only in-frame clones, some missing. The repertoire includes 81,000 or so clones, just under 85% of them detected once, and about an eighth sits in the top ten. What was sequenced was peripheral blood. The receptors were sampled from a woman in her 70s with active or convalescent COVID-19.

The table lists this clone with a few counts. The V call is TRBV18, the J call TRBJ1-3; TRBD1 might be the D (5 bases). Germline loops: CDR1 KGHSH, CDR2 LQKENI. The CDR3 has 15 amino acids. Trimming took 2 bases from V and 0 from J, leaving 8 bases between them. DNA for the CDR3: TGTGCCAGCTCACCAAAGACAGACTCTGGAAACACCATATATTTT. Its protein is CASSPKTDSGNTIYF.

Concerning this clone: A much larger clone differs by one base, so this may be a read error. The V and J genes are TRBV5-8 and TRBJ1-1; D remains ambiguous. The CDR3 spans 14 residues. V lost 0 bases and J lost 3, with 9 bases in between. Germline V gene lookup returns CDR1 SGHTS and CDR2 YDEGEE. CDR3 loop: CASSLVLGDTEAFF. CDR3 in DNA: TGTGCCAGCAGCTTGGTATTGGGAGACACTGAAGCTTTCTTT.

The chain couples TRBV4-1 to TRBJ2-3, with D maybe TRBD1 (6 bases). This CDR3 contains 16 residues. The germline V and J ends were trimmed by 4 bases and 6 bases, with 20 bases remaining between them. Germline lookup yields CDR1 MGHRA and CDR2 YSYEKL. The CDR3 DNA reads as TGCGCCAGCAGCCGGGCCCTTGTGGGGGCGGCGGATACGCAGTATTTT. This codes for CASSRALVGAADTQYF.

This chain links TRBV27 with TRBJ1-6; D is perhaps TRBD1 (5 bases). CDR3 length: 17 residues. V was shortened by 1 base and J by 8 bases, with 18 bases between the two germline ends. Germline V gene data show CDR1 as MNHEY and CDR2 as SMNVEV (reference sequence). CDR3 sequence reads: CASSLLGGGFFDSPLHF. The CDR3 coding sequence is TGTGCCAGCAGTTTATTAGGCGGGGGGTTTTTCGATTCACCCCTCCACTTT.

This chain uses TRBV4-1 with TRBJ2-3; D unresolved. The germline V and J ends were trimmed by 3 bases and 13 bases, with 17 bases remaining between them. CDR3 length equals 13 residues. The germline V gene has CDR1 MGHRA and CDR2 YSYEKL. The CDR3 DNA is TGCGCCAGCAGCCAGGTCCTCTTTGGCCTCAAGTATTTT. As protein: CASSQVLFGLKYF.

This clone was detected a few times. This sequence joins TRBV2 and TRBJ2-5; D not certain. Looked up from germline, CDR1 is SNHLY and CDR2 is FYNNEI. The CDR3 consists of 11 residues. Trimming stripped 5 bases from V and 4 bases from J, with 5 bases between. CDR3 residues: CASSILETQYF. CDR3 nucleotides: TGTGCCAGCAGTATTCTAGAGACCCAGTACTTC.

This clone is a singleton in its sample. The CDR3 loop is CASSPTGTANTEAFF. The CDR3 DNA sequence: TGTGCCAGCAGCCCCACCGGGACAGCGAACACTGAAGCTTTCTTT. The J gene is TRBJ1-1, the V gene TRBV28, with 7 positions matching TRBD1. Trimming cost V 6 bases and J 1 base; bases outside gene matches: 8. Germline V gene lookup returns CDR1 MDHEN and CDR2 SYDVKM. The CDR3 is 15 amino acids. The full variable domain, rest sourced from reference TRBV28 and TRBJ1-1, is DVKVTQSSRYLVKRTGEKVFLECVQDMDHENMFWYRQDPGLGLRLIYFSYDVKMKEKGDIPEGYSVSREKKERFSLILESASTNQTSMYLCASSPTGTANTEAFFGQGTRLTVV.

V gene TRBV10-3 combines with J gene TRBJ2-5; 14 nucleotides line up with TRBD2. V shed 4 bases, J shed 0 bases, and the junction held 7 bases outside the gene matches. In germline, CDR1 is ENHRY, CDR2 SYGVKD. CDR3 length equals 18 residues. The CDR3 is CAISGGGTSGGYQETQYF. CDR3 DNA sequence: TGTGCCATCAGTGGAGGAGGGACTAGCGGGGGTTACCAAGAGACCCAGTACTTC.

The chain couples TRBV11-2 to TRBJ1-6; D remains unclear. This CDR3 has 15 amino acids. CDR1 and CDR2 (germline): SGHAT, FQNNGV. V was cut by 5 bases and J by 0 bases, with 8 bases left in between. CDR3 DNA: TGTGCCAGCAGCCGGGAGAGCTCCTATAATTCACCCCTCCACTTT. This gives the protein CASSRESSYNSPLHF.

V usage is TRBV5-1 and J usage is TRBJ2-5; TRBD1 might be the D (6 bases). V lost 1 base, J lost 1 base, and 8 bases lay in between. The CDR3 covers 14 residues. CDR1 and CDR2 from the germline V gene are SGHRS and YFSETQ. The CDR3, as DNA: TGCGCCAGCAGCTTGAGGGGGTCCCAAGAGACCCAGTACTTC. This sequence encodes CASSLRGSQETQYF.

The chain combines TRBV6-6 with TRBJ2-7, with a tentative D call TRBD2 (6 bases). Germline lookup yields CDR1 MNHNY and CDR2 SVGAGI (reference sequence). Trimming removed 5 bases from V and 6 bases from J, with 20 bases in between. There are 15 residues in the CDR3. The CDR3 spells CASSPPSRQGGEQYF. CDR3 DNA: TGTGCCAGCAGTCCCCCTTCTCGGCAGGGAGGCGAGCAGTACTTC.

The J gene is TRBJ2-6, the V gene TRBV3-1 (or the pseudogene TRBV3-2), with 9 bases matching TRBD2. Germline assignment: CDR1 LGHDT and CDR2 YNNKEL (reference sequence). V was clipped by 6 bases and J by 1 base; unmatched bases: 10. CDR3 length: 18 amino acids. The DNA for the CDR3 is TGTGCCAGCAGTCGACCCGGGACTAGCTTTTCTGGGGCCAACGTCCTGACTTTC. Translated, it gives CASSRPGTSFSGANVLTF.

This rearrangement joins TRBV2 to TRBJ2-7, with 9 bases fitting TRBD1. V was clipped by 6 bases and J by 6 bases; unmatched bases: 6. This CDR3 is 13 amino acids long. CDR1 SNHLY and CDR2 FYNNEI come from the germline V gene. The CDR3 protein is CASSRDRVSEQYF. In nucleotides, the CDR3 is TGTGCCAGCAGCCGGGACAGGGTCTCCGAGCAGTACTTC. The whole variable domain, filled in from reference TRBV2 and TRBJ2-7, reads EPEVTQTPSHQVTQMGQEVILRCVPISNHLYFYWYRQILGQKVEFLVSFYNNEISEKSEIFDDQFSVERPDGSNFTLKIRSTKLEDSAMYFCASSRDRVSEQYFGPGTRLTVT.

Only one count was recorded for this clone. The chain has TRBV19 and TRBJ2-3; the D gene is possibly TRBD2 (7 bases). This CDR3 is 19 amino acids long. Germline V CDR1 and CDR2: LNHDA, SQIVND (reference sequence). The V gene lost 4 bases and the J gene lost 4 bases, with 27 bases spanning the gap. DNA for the CDR3: TGTGCCAGTAGTACCACGAGTCGACGGGGCGGGGGCCCGGCAGATACGCAGTATTTT. Its protein is CASSTTSRRGGGPADTQYF. The whole variable domain, remainder taken from reference TRBV19 and TRBJ2-3, is DGGITQSPKYLFRKEGQNVTLSCEQNLNHDAMYWYRQDPGQGLRLIYYSQIVNDFQKGDIAEGYSVSREKKESFPLTVTSAQKNPTAFYLCASSTTSRRGGGPADTQYFGPGTRLTVL.

The gene calls are TRBV5-4 and TRBJ1-1, with TRBD1 matching 7 bases. The germline gives CDR1 SGHNT, CDR2 YYREEE (reference sequence). CDR3 length equals 14 residues. J lost 2 bases, V lost 2 bases, and 3 bases had no gene match. The CDR3 DNA reads as TGTGCCAGCAGCTTCAACAGGGGAAACACTGAAGCTTTCTTT. Protein sequence: CASSFNRGNTEAFF.

CDR3 DNA: TGCGCCAGCAGCTCCGGCGACAGGGGTCAGATGGAAGCTTTCTTT. The encoded protein is CASSSGDRGQMEAFF. V and J are TRBV5-1 and TRBJ1-1; 8 nucleotides match TRBD1. This CDR3 is built from 15 residues. Germline V gene sequence: CDR1 SGHRS, CDR2 YFSETQ. The junction had 12 bases not matched to a gene; V was cut back by 3 bases and J by 8 bases. Drawing the rest from reference TRBV5-1 and TRBJ1-1, the complete variable domain is KAGVTQTPRYLIKTRGQQVTLSCSPISGHRSVSWYQQTPGQGLQFLFEYFSETQRNKGNFPGRFSGRQFSNSRSEMNVSTLELGDSALYLCASSSGDRGQMEAFFGQGTRLTVV.

The chain uses TRBV19 and TRBJ2-7; 12 bases map to TRBD2. The germline gives CDR1 LNHDA, CDR2 SQIVND (reference sequence). The CDR3 covers 14 residues. The J segment lost 1 base and the V segment lost 6 bases, leaving 1 base of the junction unmatched. The DNA of the CDR3 is TGTGCCAGTAGGACTAGCGGGGGTTCCTACGAGCAGTACTTC. Its translation is CASRTSGGSYEQYF.

This sequence joins TRBV5-4 and TRBJ1-1; D gene unclear. CDR3 length equals 14 residues. Trimming left V 2 bases short and J 1 base short, with 9 bases between. Germline lookup yields CDR1 SGHNT and CDR2 YYREEE (reference sequence). As DNA, the CDR3 is TGTGCCAGCAGCTTCGCGCGTAAGAACACTGAAGCTTTCTTT. Translated: CASSFARKNTEAFF.

This chain joins TRBV7-2 and TRBJ2-5; a possible D gene is TRBD2 (6 bases). The CDR3 covers 14 residues. Germline V gene data show CDR1 as SGHTA and CDR2 as FQGNSA. The germline V and J ends were trimmed by 7 bases and 5 bases, with 17 bases remaining between them. CDR3 nucleotide sequence: TGTGCCAGCAAGACGAGGGCTAGCGACGAGACCCAGTACTTC. The encoded protein is CASKTRASDETQYF.

This chain joins TRBV23-1 and TRBJ2-1; 9 positions match TRBD2. TRBV23-1 is given ORF status, its function remaining uncertain. CDR3 size: 17 residues. V lost 0 bases to trimming and J lost 8 bases; unmatched junction nucleotides: 11. In DNA form, the CDR3 reads TGCGCCAGCAGTCAATCCCCTACCCGCGGGGGGGCCTATGAGCAGTTCTTC. The encoded protein is CASSQSPTRGGAYEQFF.

The chain joins TRBV3-1 (or the pseudogene TRBV3-2) to TRBJ2-7; 7 bases fit TRBD1. CDR3 length equals 16 residues. Germline loops: CDR1 LGHDT, CDR2 YNNKEL (reference sequence). V shed 4 bases and J 7 bases; nucleotides not matched to a gene: 16. The CDR3 sequence: CASSRGSGTVGLEQYF. CDR3 nucleotides: TGTGCCAGCAGCCGGGGATCCGGGACAGTGGGTTTGGAGCAGTACTTC.

The chain uses TRBV3-1 (or the pseudogene TRBV3-2) and TRBJ1-4; D not certain. The germline V gene encodes CDR1 LGHDT and CDR2 YNNKEL (reference sequence). The CDR3 is 15 residues long. V was clipped by 0 bases and J by 4 bases, with 9 bases between them. CDR3 region: CASSQESGINEKLFF. CDR3 bases: TGTGCCAGCAGCCAAGAATCGGGAATTAATGAAAAACTGTTTTTT.

The CDR3 DNA is TGTGCCAGTAGCGACCGGGACAGGGACGGAAAACTGTTTTTT. Translated: CASSDRDRDGKLFF. The J gene is TRBJ1-4, the V gene TRBV19; TRBD1 aligns across 9 bases. Germline CDR1 LNHDA, CDR2 SQIVND (reference sequence). This CDR3 is 14 amino acids long. Trimming at V came to 6 bases and at J to 10 bases, leaving 9 bases not matched to a gene.

This chain uses TRBV3-1 (or the pseudogene TRBV3-2) with TRBJ2-1; maybe TRBD2 (6 bases). CDR1 is LGHDT and CDR2 is YNNKEL in the germline V gene (reference sequence). CDR3 length: 15 residues. Trimming removed 1 base from V and 10 bases from J, with 17 bases in between. CDR3: CASSQVYGDRGEQFF. For the CDR3, the DNA is TGTGCCAGCAGCCAAGTGTACGGAGATCGGGGGGAGCAGTTCTTC.